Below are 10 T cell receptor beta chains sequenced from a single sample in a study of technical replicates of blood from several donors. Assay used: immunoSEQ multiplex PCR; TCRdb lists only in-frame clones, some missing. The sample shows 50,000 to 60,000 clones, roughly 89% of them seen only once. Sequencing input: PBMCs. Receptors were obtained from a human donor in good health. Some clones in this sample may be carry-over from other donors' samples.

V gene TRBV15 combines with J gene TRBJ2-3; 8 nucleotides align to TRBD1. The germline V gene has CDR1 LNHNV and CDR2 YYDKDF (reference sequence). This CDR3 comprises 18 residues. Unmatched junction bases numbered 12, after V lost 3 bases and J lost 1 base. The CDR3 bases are TGTGCCACCAGCAGGATGGGGCCCGGGACAGGCGGCACAGATACGCAGTATTTT. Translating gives CATSRMGPGTGGTDTQYF.

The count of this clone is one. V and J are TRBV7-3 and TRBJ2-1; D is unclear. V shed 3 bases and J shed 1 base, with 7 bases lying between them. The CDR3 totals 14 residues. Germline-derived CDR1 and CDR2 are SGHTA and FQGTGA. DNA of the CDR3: TGTGCCAGCAGCTTGTCCAATTCCTACAATGAGCAGTTCTTC. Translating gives CASSLSNSYNEQFF. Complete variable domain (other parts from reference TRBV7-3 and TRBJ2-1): GAGVSQTPSNKVTEKGKYVELRCDPISGHTALYWYRQSLGQGPEFLIYFQGTGAADDSGLPNDRFFAVRPEGSVSTLKIQRTERGDSAVYLCASSLSNSYNEQFFGPGTRLTVL.

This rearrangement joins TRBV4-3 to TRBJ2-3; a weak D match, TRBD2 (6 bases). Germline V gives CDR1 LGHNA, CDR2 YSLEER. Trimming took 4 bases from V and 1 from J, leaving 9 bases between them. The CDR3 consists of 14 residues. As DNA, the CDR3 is TGCGCCAGCAGCCCGGGACTGCGCACAGATACGCAGTATTTT. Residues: CASSPGLRTDTQYF.

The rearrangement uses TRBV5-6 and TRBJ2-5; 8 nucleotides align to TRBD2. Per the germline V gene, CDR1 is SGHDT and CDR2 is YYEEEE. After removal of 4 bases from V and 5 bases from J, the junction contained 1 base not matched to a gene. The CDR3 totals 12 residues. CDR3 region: CASSPGGETQYF. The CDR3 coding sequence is TGTGCCAGCAGCCCGGGAGGGGAGACCCAGTACTTC.

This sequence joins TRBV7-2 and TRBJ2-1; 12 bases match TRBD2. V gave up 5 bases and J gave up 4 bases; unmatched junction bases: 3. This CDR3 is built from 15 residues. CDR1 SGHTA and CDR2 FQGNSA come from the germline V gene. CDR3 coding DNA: TGTGCCAGCAGCAGTACTAGCGGGGGGTACAATGAGCAGTTCTTC. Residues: CASSSTSGGYNEQFF. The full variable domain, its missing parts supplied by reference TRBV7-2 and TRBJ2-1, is GAGVSQSPSNKVTEKGKDVELRCDPISGHTALYWYRQSLGQGLEFLIYFQGNSAPDKSGLPSDRFSAERTGGSVSTLTIQRTQQEDSAVYLCASSSTSGGYNEQFFGPGTRLTVL.

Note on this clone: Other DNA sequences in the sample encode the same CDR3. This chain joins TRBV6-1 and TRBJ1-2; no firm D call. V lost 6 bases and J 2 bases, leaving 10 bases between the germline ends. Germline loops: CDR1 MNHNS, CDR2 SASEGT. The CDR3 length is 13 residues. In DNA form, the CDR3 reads TGTGCCAGCAGCGTACAGAACAACTATGGCTACACCTTC. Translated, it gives CASSVQNNYGYTF.

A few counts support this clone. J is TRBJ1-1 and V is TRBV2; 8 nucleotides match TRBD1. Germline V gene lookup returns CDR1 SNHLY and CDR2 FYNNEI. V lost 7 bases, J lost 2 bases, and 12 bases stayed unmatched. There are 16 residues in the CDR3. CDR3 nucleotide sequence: TGTGCCAGCAAAGGCGGACAGGGAATAACCAACACTGAAGCTTTCTTT. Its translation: CASKGGQGITNTEAFF.

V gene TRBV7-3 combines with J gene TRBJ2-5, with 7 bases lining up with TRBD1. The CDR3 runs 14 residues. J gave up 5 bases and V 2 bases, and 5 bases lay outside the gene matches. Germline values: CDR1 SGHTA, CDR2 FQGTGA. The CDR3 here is CASSLSGGVETQYF. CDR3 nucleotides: TGTGCCAGCAGCTTATCAGGGGGAGTCGAGACCCAGTACTTC.

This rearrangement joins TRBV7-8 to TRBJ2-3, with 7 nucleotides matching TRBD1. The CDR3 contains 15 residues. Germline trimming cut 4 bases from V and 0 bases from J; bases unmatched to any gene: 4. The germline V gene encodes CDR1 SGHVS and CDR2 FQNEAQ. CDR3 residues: CASSWTGSSTDTQYF. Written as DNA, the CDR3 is TGTGCCAGCAGCTGGACAGGTTCTAGCACAGATACGCAGTATTTT.

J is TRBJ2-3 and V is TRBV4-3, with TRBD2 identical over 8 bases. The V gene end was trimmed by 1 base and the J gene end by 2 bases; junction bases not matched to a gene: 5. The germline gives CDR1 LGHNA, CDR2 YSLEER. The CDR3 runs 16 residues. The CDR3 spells CASSQVAGGYTDTQYF. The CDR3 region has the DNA TGCGCCAGCAGCCAAGTCGCGGGGGGCTACACAGATACGCAGTATTTT.